This entry lists 6 T cell receptor beta chains sequenced from one sample in a study of blood T cell repertoires in COVID-19. Method: immunoSEQ multiplex PCR; TCRdb's copy keeps in-frame clones and lacks some. The sample shows around 200,000 clones, 80% to 90% of them seen only once. The specimen was peripheral blood. These TCRs come from a woman in her late teens or twenties who had recovered from COVID-19.

This clone was seen only a few times. The rearrangement links TRBV18 to TRBJ1-5; D remains ambiguous. V shed 3 bases and J shed 1 base, with 7 bases lying between them. The CDR3 runs 14 residues. In germline, CDR1 is KGHSH, CDR2 LQKENI. Written as DNA, the CDR3 is TGTGCCAGCTCACCTGGCAGGAGCAATCAGCCCCAGCATTTT. Its protein product is CASSPGRSNQPQHF.

This chain connects TRBV3-1 (or the pseudogene TRBV3-2) to TRBJ2-7, with TRBD1 matching 7 bases. This CDR3 comprises 13 residues. Trimming removed 4 bases from V and 3 bases from J; junction bases left unmatched: 3. Germline CDR1 is LGHDT and CDR2 is YNNKEL (reference sequence). The CDR3 DNA reads TGTGCCAGCAGCCCCCGGGACAGCTACGAGCAGTACTTC. Translation: CASSPRDSYEQYF.

The rearrangement uses TRBV7-8 and TRBJ2-3; 11 nucleotides align to TRBD1. V lost 8 bases to trimming and J lost 3 bases; unmatched junction nucleotides: 13. The CDR3 has 17 amino acids. Germline V gene lookup returns CDR1 SGHVS and CDR2 FQNEAQ. CDR3 nucleotides: TGTGCCAGCGGGCCGGACAGGGGGCCGGTTAGGACAGATACGCAGTATTTT. Translated, it gives CASGPDRGPVRTDTQYF.

This chain uses TRBV4-2 with TRBJ2-1; unclear D gene. Per germline, CDR1 LGHNA and CDR2 YNFKEQ. The CDR3 totals 16 residues. V dropped 2 bases and J dropped 2 bases, with 13 bases sitting between them. The CDR3 region has the DNA TGTGCCAGCAGCCAACCGTACGGTCGAGCCTACAATGAGCAGTTCTTC. This encodes CASSQPYGRAYNEQFF.

The chain couples TRBV5-5 to TRBJ1-5, with 10 positions matching TRBD1. Looked up from germline, CDR1 is SGHKS and CDR2 is YYEKEE (reference sequence). The V and J ends lost 2 bases and 6 bases, in that order; junction bases with no gene match: 5. CDR3 length: 15 amino acids. The chain's CDR3 is CASSFGTGAGQPQHF. As DNA, the CDR3 is TGTGCCAGCAGCTTCGGGACAGGGGCAGGTCAGCCCCAGCATTTT.

V usage is TRBV9 and J usage is TRBJ2-1, with D perhaps TRBD2 (7 bases). The V gene lost 6 bases and the J gene lost 0 bases, with 16 bases spanning the gap. The CDR3 is made up of 16 amino acids. Germline V gene data show CDR1 as SGDLS and CDR2 as YYNGEE. Here the CDR3 reads CASTPGGRSSYNEQFF. CDR3 DNA sequence: TGTGCCAGCACCCCCGGGGGGCGGAGCTCCTACAATGAGCAGTTCTTC. The whole variable domain, remainder taken from reference TRBV9 and TRBJ2-1, is DSGVTQTPKHLITATGQRVTLRCSPRSGDLSVYWYQQSLDQGLQFLIQYYNGEERAKGNILERFSAQQFPDLHSELNLSSLELGDSALYFCASTPGGRSSYNEQFFGPGTRLTVL.